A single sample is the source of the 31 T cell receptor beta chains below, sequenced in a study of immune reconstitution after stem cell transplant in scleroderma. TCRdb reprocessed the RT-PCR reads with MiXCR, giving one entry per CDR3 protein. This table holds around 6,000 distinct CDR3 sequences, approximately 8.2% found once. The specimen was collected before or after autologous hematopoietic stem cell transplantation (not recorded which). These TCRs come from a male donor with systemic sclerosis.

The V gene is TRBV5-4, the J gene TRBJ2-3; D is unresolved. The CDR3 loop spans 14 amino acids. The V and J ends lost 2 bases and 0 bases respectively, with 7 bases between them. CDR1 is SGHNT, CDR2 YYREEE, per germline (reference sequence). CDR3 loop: CASSFDHSTDTQYF. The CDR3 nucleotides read TGTGCCAGCAGCTTCGACCATAGCACAGATACGCAGTATTTT. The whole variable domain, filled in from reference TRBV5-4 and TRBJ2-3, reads ETGVTQSPTHLIKTRGQQVTLRCSSQSGHNTVSWYQQALGQGPQFIFQYYREEENGRGNFPPRFSGLQFPNYSSELNVNALELDDSALYLCASSFDHSTDTQYFGPGTRLTVL.

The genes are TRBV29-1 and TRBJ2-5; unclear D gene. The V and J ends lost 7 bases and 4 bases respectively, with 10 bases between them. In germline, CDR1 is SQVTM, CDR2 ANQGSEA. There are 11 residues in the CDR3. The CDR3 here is CSATDVETQYF. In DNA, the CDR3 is TGCAGCGCAACGGACGTAGAGACCCAGTACTTC.

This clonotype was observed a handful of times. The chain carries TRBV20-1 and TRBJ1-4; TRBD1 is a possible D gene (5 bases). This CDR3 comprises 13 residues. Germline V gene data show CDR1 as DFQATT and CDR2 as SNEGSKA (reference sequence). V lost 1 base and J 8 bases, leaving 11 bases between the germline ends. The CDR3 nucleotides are TGCAGTGCTAGAGGTGGGGGGGAGGAAAAACTGTTTTTT. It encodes CSARGGGEEKLFF.

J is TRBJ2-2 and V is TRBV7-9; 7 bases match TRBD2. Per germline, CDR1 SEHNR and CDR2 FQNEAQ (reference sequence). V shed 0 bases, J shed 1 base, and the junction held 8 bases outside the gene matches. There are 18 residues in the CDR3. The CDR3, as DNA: TGTGCCAGCAGCTTAGCGCCGGCTAGCGGATGGAACACCGGGGAGCTGTTTTTT. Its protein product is CASSLAPASGWNTGELFF.

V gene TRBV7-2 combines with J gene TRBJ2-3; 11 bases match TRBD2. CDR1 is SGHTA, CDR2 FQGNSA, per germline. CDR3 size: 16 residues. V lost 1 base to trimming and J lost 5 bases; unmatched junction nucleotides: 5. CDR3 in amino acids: CASSLGVAGGRDTQYF. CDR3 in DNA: TGTGCCAGCAGCTTAGGGGTAGCGGGGGGGCGAGATACGCAGTATTTT.

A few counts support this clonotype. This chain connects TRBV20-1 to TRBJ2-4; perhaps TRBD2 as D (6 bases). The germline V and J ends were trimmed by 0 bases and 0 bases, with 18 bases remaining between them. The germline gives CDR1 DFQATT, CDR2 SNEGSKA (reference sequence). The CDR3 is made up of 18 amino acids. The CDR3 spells CSARDTAVGGLAKNIQYF. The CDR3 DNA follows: TGCAGTGCTAGAGATACGGCCGTGGGGGGACTAGCCAAAAACATTCAGTACTTC.

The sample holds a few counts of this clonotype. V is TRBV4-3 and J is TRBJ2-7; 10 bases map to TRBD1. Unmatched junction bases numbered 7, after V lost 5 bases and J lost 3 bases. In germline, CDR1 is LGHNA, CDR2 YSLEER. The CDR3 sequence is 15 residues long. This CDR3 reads CASSNPGTGDYEQYF. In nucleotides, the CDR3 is TGCGCCAGCAGCAACCCCGGGACAGGGGACTACGAGCAGTACTTC.

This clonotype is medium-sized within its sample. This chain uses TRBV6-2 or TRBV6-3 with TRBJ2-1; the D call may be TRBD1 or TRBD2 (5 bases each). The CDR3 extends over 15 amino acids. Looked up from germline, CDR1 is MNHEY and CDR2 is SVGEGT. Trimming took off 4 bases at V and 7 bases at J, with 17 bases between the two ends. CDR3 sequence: CASSSAGTPLNEQFF. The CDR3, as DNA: TGTGCCAGCAGTTCGGCTGGGACCCCGCTTAATGAGCAGTTCTTC.

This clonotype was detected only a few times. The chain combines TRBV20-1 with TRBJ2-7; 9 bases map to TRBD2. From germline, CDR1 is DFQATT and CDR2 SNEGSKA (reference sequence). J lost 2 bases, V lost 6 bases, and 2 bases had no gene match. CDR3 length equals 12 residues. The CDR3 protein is CSAAGGPYEQYF. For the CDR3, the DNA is TGCAGTGCGGCGGGGGGGCCCTACGAGCAGTACTTC.

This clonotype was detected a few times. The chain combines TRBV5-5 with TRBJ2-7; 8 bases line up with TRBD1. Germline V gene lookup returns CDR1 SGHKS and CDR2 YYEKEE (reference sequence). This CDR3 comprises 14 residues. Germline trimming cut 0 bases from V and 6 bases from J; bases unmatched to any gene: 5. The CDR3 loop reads CASSLGTGNTEQYF. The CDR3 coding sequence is TGTGCCAGCAGCTTGGGGACAGGGAACACCGAGCAGTACTTC.

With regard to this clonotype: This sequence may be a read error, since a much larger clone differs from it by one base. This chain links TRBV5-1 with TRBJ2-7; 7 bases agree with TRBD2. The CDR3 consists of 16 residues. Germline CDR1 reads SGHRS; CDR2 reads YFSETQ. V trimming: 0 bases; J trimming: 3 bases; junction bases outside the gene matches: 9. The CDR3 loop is CASSLGSGKGNYEQYF. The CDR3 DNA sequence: TGCGCCAGCAGCTTGGGAAGCGGGAAAGGGAACTACGAGCAGTACTTC.

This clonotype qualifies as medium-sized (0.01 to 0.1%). The CDR3 sequence is CSVLTSGSSYNEQFF. The CDR3 DNA is TGCAGCGTTCTTACTAGCGGAAGCTCCTACAATGAGCAGTTCTTC. The chain joins TRBV29-1 to TRBJ2-1, with 8 bases lining up with TRBD2. The V segment lost 5 bases and the J segment 0 bases; nucleotides outside the gene matches: 6. Germline CDR1 SQVTM, CDR2 ANQGSEA. The CDR3 is made up of 15 amino acids.

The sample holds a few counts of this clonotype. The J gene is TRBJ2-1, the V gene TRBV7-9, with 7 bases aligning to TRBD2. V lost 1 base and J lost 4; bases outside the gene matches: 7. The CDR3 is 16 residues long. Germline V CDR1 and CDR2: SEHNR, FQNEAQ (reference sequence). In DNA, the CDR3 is TGTGCCAGCAGCTTAGTGGCGGGAGCGGGGTACAATGAGCAGTTCTTC. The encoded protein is CASSLVAGAGYNEQFF.

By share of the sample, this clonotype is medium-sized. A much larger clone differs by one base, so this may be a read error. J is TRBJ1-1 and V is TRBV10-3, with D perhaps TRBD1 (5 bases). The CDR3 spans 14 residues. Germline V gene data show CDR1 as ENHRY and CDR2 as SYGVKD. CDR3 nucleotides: TGTGCCATCAGTGAGTCGGGGGAGCTCGGAGAAGCTCTCTTT. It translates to CAISESGELGEALF.

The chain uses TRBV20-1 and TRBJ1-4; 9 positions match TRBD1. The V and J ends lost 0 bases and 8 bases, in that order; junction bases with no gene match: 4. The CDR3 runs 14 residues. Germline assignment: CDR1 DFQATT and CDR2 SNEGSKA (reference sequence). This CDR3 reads CSARDDRGGEKLFF. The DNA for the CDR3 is TGCAGTGCTAGAGACGACAGGGGGGGCGAAAAACTGTTTTTT.

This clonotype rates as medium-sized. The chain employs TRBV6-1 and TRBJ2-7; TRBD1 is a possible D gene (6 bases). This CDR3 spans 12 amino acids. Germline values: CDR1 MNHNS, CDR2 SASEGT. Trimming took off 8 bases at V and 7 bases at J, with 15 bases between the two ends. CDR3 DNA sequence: TGTGCCAGCGGATATGGGGGCGCAGAGCAGTACTTC. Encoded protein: CASGYGGAEQYF.

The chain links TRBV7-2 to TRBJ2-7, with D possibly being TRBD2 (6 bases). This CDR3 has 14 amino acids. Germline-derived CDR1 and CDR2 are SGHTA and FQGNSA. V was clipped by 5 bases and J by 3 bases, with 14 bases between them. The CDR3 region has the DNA TGTGCCAGCAGCATGGGACTGACGAACTACGAGCAGTACTTC. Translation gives CASSMGLTNYEQYF.

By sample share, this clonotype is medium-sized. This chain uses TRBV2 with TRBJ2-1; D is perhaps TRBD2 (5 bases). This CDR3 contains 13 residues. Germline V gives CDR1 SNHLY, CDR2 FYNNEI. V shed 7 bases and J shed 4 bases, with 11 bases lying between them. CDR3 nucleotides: TGTGCCAGCAAAGGCAGGACTTACAATGAGCAGTTCTTC. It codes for CASKGRTYNEQFF.

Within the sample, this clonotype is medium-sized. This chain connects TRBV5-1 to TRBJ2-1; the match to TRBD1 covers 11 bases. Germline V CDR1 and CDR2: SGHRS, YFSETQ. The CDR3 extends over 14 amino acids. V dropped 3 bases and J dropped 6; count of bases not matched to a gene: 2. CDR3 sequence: CASSWGTGGNEQFF. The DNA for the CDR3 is TGCGCCAGCAGCTGGGGGACAGGGGGCAATGAGCAGTTCTTC.

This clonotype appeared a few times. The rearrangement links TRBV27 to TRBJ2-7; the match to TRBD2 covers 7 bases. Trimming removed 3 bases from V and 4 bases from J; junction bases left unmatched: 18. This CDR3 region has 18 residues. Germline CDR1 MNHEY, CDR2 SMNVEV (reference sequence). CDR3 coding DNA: TGTGCCAGCAGTTTGGTGGCGCCTAGCGGAGCCTTCTATTACGAGCAGTACTTC. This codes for CASSLVAPSGAFYYEQYF.

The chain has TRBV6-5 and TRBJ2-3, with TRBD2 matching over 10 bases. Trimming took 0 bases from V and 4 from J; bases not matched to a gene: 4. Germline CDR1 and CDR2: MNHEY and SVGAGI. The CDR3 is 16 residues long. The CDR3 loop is CASSYSPSGGADTQYF. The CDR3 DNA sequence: TGTGCCAGCAGTTACTCTCCTAGCGGGGGTGCAGATACGCAGTATTTT.

The CDR3 region is CASSQPSGGVNEQFF. The CDR3 region has the DNA TGCGCCAGCAGCCAACCTAGCGGGGGGGTTAATGAGCAGTTCTTC. The rearrangement joins TRBV4-3 to TRBJ2-1, with TRBD2 identical over 12 bases. With V trimmed by 2 bases and J by 7 bases, 3 bases remained unmatched. CDR1 LGHNA and CDR2 YSLEER come from the germline V gene. The CDR3 is made up of 15 amino acids.

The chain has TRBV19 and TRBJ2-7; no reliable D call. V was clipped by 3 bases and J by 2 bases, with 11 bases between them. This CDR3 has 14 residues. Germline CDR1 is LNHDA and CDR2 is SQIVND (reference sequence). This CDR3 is CASSMLSKAYEQYF. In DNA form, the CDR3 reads TGTGCCAGTAGTATGTTGTCCAAGGCCTACGAGCAGTACTTC. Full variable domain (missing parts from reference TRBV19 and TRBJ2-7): DGGITQSPKYLFRKEGQNVTLSCEQNLNHDAMYWYRQDPGQGLRLIYYSQIVNDFQKGDIAEGYSVSREKKESFPLTVTSAQKNPTAFYLCASSMLSKAYEQYFGPGTRLTVT.

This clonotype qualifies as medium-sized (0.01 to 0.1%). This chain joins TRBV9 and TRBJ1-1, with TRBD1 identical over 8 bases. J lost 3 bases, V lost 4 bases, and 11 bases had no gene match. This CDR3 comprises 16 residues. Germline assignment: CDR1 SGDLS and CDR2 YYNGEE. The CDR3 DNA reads TGTGCCAGCAGCTCCAGGGGGCCGGGTGGGTACACTGAAGCTTTCTTT. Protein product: CASSSRGPGGYTEAFF.

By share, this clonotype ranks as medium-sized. CDR3 nucleotide sequence: TGTGCCAGCAGCTTTAGGACTAGCGGCACAGATACGCAGTATTTT. Residues: CASSFRTSGTDTQYF. The chain joins TRBV7-2 to TRBJ2-3, with TRBD2 identical over 9 bases. The V gene's germline CDR1 is SGHTA and CDR2 FQGNSA. The CDR3 has 15 amino acids. The J segment lost 1 base and the V segment lost 3 bases, leaving 2 bases of the junction unmatched.

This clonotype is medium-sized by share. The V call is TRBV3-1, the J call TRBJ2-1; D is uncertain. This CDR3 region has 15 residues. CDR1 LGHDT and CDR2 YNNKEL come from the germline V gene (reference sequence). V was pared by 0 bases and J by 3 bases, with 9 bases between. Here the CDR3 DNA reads TGTGCCAGCAGCCAAGAGCTCGGTCACTACAATGAGCAGTTCTTC. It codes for CASSQELGHYNEQFF.

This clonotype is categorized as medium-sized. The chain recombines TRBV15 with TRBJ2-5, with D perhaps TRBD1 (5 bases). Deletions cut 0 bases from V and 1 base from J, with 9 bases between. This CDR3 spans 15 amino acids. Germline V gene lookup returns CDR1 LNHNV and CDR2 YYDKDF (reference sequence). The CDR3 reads CATSRDKQGQETQYF. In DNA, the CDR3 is TGTGCCACCAGCAGAGATAAGCAGGGCCAAGAGACCCAGTACTTC.

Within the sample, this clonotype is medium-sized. As DNA, the CDR3 is TGTGCCAGCTCCCCGCCCCCGGGGGTGGGGGCGGGTGAGCAGTTCTTC. This encodes CASSPPPGVGAGEQFF. The chain is built from TRBV6-5 and TRBJ2-1, with D perhaps matching TRBD1 or TRBD2 (6 bases each). Germline V lookup: CDR1 MNHEY, CDR2 SVGAGI. The CDR3 has 16 residues. The V end was cut by 8 bases, the J end by 9 bases, with 26 bases between.

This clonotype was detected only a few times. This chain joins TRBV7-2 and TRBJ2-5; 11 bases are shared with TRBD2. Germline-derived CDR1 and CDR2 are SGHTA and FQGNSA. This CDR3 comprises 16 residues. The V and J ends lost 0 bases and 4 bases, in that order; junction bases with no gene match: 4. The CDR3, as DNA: TGTGCCAGCAGCTTAGCTAGCGGGGGGGCTGGAGAGACCCAGTACTTC. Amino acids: CASSLASGGAGETQYF.

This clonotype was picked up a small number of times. The CDR3 is CASSLTETQYF. CDR3 DNA sequence: TGTGCCAGCAGCTTAACAGAGACCCAGTACTTC. This sequence joins TRBV7-9 and TRBJ2-5; D uncertain. Deletions cut 2 bases from V and 4 bases from J, with 2 bases between. The length of the CDR3 is 11 residues. Germline assignment: CDR1 SEHNR and CDR2 FQNEAQ (reference sequence).

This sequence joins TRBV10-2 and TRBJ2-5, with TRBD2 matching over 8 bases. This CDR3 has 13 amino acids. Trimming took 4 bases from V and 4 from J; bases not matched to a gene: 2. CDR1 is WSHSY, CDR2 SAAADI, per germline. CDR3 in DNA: TGCGCCAGCAGTGTGACTAGCGCAGAGACCCAGTACTTC. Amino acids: CASSVTSAETQYF.